These 25 T cell receptor beta chains were all obtained from the same sample, sequenced in a study of T cell repertoires in ileal Crohn's disease. Some clones are missing from TCRdb's copy, which holds only in-frame ones; the method was immunoSEQ multiplex PCR. The table lists about 12,000 clones, roughly 72% of them singletons. Sequencing was done on a sample of ileal tissue. These receptors all stem from an adult with Crohn's disease.

The rearrangement joins TRBV27 to TRBJ1-5, with a weak D call TRBD1 (5 bases). The germline gives CDR1 MNHEY, CDR2 SMNVEV (reference sequence). The CDR3 has 15 amino acids. Trimming stripped 7 bases from V and 0 bases from J, with 13 bases between. CDR3 in amino acids: CASTMGLHSNQPQHF. The CDR3 region has the DNA TGTGCCAGCACCATGGGACTGCATAGCAATCAGCCCCAGCATTTT.

This sequence joins TRBV18 and TRBJ1-5; possibly TRBD1 for D (5 bases). V lost 2 bases and J lost 5, with 16 bases in between. There are 16 residues in the CDR3. The germline V gene has CDR1 KGHSH and CDR2 LQKENI. The CDR3 region is CASSPSRSGVDQPQHF. For the CDR3, the DNA is TGTGCCAGCTCACCAAGTAGATCGGGGGTCGATCAGCCCCAGCATTTT.

The V gene is TRBV27, the J gene TRBJ1-1; D remains unclear. In germline, CDR1 is MNHEY, CDR2 SMNVEV (reference sequence). V dropped 3 bases and J dropped 3 bases, with 14 bases sitting between them. CDR3 length: 15 residues. The CDR3 DNA is TGTGCCAGCAGTTTTCATGGTTTCGGGGACACTGAAGCTTTCTTT. It codes for CASSFHGFGDTEAFF.

This chain connects TRBV7-9 to TRBJ2-2; 7 bases match TRBD1. This CDR3 region has 15 residues. The germline V gene encodes CDR1 SEHNR and CDR2 FQNEAQ (reference sequence). V lost 3 bases to trimming and J lost 4 bases; unmatched junction nucleotides: 5. In DNA form, the CDR3 reads TGTGCCAGCAGCTTCGACAGGGCGGGCACCGGGGAGCTGTTTTTT. It specifies CASSFDRAGTGELFF.

The chain employs TRBV11-2 and TRBJ1-3, with TRBD1 as a possible D gene (6 bases). Germline V gene sequence: CDR1 SGHAT, CDR2 FQNNGV. The CDR3 length is 15 residues. V lost 5 bases to trimming and J lost 0 bases, with 11 bases between them. CDR3 amino acids: CASSLTGTSGNTIYF. The CDR3 nucleotides are TGTGCCAGCAGCCTAACAGGGACCTCTGGAAACACCATATATTTT.

The rearrangement joins TRBV11-3 to TRBJ2-1, with 7 bases identical to TRBD2. V shed 5 bases and J 4 bases; nucleotides not matched to a gene: 8. The CDR3 extends over 15 amino acids. Germline CDR1 reads SGHNT; CDR2 reads YENEEA. The CDR3 nucleotides read TGTGCCAGCAGCCTGCACGGGAGGAGTTACAATGAGCAGTTCTTC. Protein sequence: CASSLHGRSYNEQFF.

This clone is categorized as medium-sized. The rearrangement uses TRBV5-1 and TRBJ2-7; 11 positions match TRBD1. The V segment lost 3 bases and the J segment 4 bases; nucleotides outside the gene matches: 3. Germline loops: CDR1 SGHRS, CDR2 YFSETQ. The CDR3 consists of 14 residues. The CDR3 reads CASSSGQGEYEQYF. DNA of the CDR3: TGCGCCAGCAGCTCGGGACAGGGGGAATACGAGCAGTACTTC.

This chain uses TRBV5-6 with TRBJ1-1; maybe TRBD1 (5 bases). V shed 4 bases and J shed 3 bases, with 10 bases lying between them. This CDR3 has 13 amino acids. The germline V gene encodes CDR1 SGHDT and CDR2 YYEEEE. CDR3 DNA sequence: TGTGCCAGCAGCCCAAGACAGTACACTGAAGCTTTCTTT. Translating it yields CASSPRQYTEAFF. Filled out from reference TRBV5-6 and TRBJ1-1, the complete variable domain reads DAGVTQSPTHLIKTRGQQVTLRCSPKSGHDTVSWYQQALGQGPQFIFQYYEEEERQRGNFPDRFSGHQFPNYSSELNVNALLLGDSALYLCASSPRQYTEAFFGQGTRLTVV.

The chain uses TRBV29-1 and TRBJ2-5; D perhaps matches TRBD1 (5 bases). This CDR3 comprises 13 residues. Between the trimmed V and J ends, which lost 0 bases and 4 bases, there was a span of 9 bases. Germline-derived CDR1 and CDR2 are SQVTM and ANQGSEA. In nucleotides, the CDR3 is TGCAGCGTTGAAGATGGTAGGGGAGAGACCCAGTACTTC. As protein: CSVEDGRGETQYF. Full variable domain (remainder filled in from reference TRBV29-1 and TRBJ2-5): SAVISQKPSRDICQRGTSLTIQCQVDSQVTMMFWYRQQPGQSLTLIATANQGSEATYESGFVIDKFPISRPNLTFSTLTVSNMSPEDSSIYLCSVEDGRGETQYFGPGTRLLVL.

V gene TRBV28 combines with J gene TRBJ1-1; D remains ambiguous. V lost 3 bases, J lost 6 bases, and 5 bases lay in between. This CDR3 is built from 11 residues. The V gene's germline CDR1 is MDHEN and CDR2 SYDVKM. The CDR3 DNA is TGTGCCAGCAGTTTCGGGGCTGAAGCTTTCTTT. Translating it yields CASSFGAEAFF.

The chain is built from TRBV2 and TRBJ2-7, with TRBD2 matching 12 bases. CDR1 is SNHLY, CDR2 FYNNEI, per germline. The CDR3 contains 14 residues. V lost 6 bases and J lost 3; bases outside the gene matches: 3. The CDR3 region is CASRRLAGDYEQYF. CDR3 nucleotide sequence: TGTGCCAGCAGACGACTAGCGGGAGACTACGAGCAGTACTTC.

This chain uses TRBV7-8 with TRBJ1-1; D is unresolved. The CDR3 runs to 13 residues. The germline V gene has CDR1 SGHVS and CDR2 FQNEAQ. Trimming shortened V by 3 bases and J by 1 base, and 6 bases separated the two germline ends. CDR3 amino acids: CASSFQKNTEAFF. CDR3 DNA sequence: TGTGCCAGCAGCTTTCAGAAGAACACTGAAGCTTTCTTT.

This chain joins TRBV4-1 and TRBJ2-2, with TRBD2 matching 11 bases. The CDR3 extends over 17 amino acids. Germline CDR1 MGHRA, CDR2 YSYEKL. Unmatched junction bases numbered 5, after V lost 1 base and J lost 4 bases. The CDR3 loop is CASSQASSGGPTGELFF. The CDR3 DNA is TGCGCCAGCAGCCAAGCCTCTAGCGGGGGGCCCACCGGGGAGCTGTTTTTT.

This clone is judged medium-sized. The rearrangement links TRBV9 to TRBJ2-5, with D possibly matching TRBD1 (5 bases). Trimming left V 0 bases short and J 6 bases short, with 12 bases between. Per the germline V gene, CDR1 is SGDLS and CDR2 is YYNGEE. The CDR3 sequence is 14 residues long. Here the CDR3 reads CASSVEAGMKTQYF. In nucleotides, the CDR3 is TGTGCCAGCAGCGTAGAGGCAGGGATGAAGACCCAGTACTTC.

V is TRBV7-9 and J is TRBJ1-2; D not certain. Germline values: CDR1 SEHNR, CDR2 FQNEAQ (reference sequence). Deletions cut 5 bases from V and 8 bases from J, with 15 bases between. This CDR3 has 13 residues. CDR3 in DNA: TGTGCCAGCAGCACGGGTTTACCCGAGGGCTACACCTTC. Translated: CASSTGLPEGYTF.

The chain links TRBV27 to TRBJ2-5, with D maybe TRBD1 (6 bases). The DNA end is more similar to TRBJ2-7, so the J call may be wrong. From germline, CDR1 is MNHEY and CDR2 SMNVEV (reference sequence). This CDR3 has 14 amino acids. The CDR3 spells CASSLLGTINEQYF. For the CDR3, the DNA is TGTGCCAGCAGTTTACTGGGGACAATTAACGAGCAGTACTTC.

The chain has TRBV15 and TRBJ1-2; tentative D call: TRBD1 (6 bases). Germline CDR1 is LNHNV and CDR2 is YYDKDF (reference sequence). The length of the CDR3 is 13 residues. Trimming stripped 0 bases from V and 12 bases from J, with 14 bases between. Here the CDR3 DNA reads TGTGCCACCAGCAGAGATCCTGACAGGTCTCACACCTTC. This encodes CATSRDPDRSHTF.

The V gene is TRBV7-2, the J gene TRBJ1-5, with D possibly matching TRBD1 (6 bases). V lost 5 bases to trimming and J lost 9 bases, with 14 bases between them. The germline V gene has CDR1 SGHTA and CDR2 FQGNSA. The CDR3 contains 13 residues. The CDR3 loop is CASSPHRQAPQHF. The CDR3 DNA follows: TGTGCCAGCAGCCCCCACCGACAGGCGCCCCAGCATTTT.

This chain connects TRBV7-7 to TRBJ2-5; 9 bases are a match to TRBD2. CDR3 length: 12 residues. In germline, CDR1 is SSHAT, CDR2 FNYEAQ (reference sequence). The DNA for the CDR3 is TGTGCTAGCGGGACTAGCTATGAGACCCAGTACTTC. It specifies CASGTSYETQYF.

This clone has just a few counts. V is TRBV11-3 and J is TRBJ2-7, with 7 positions matching TRBD2. The CDR3 extends over 18 amino acids. The germline V gene has CDR1 SGHNT and CDR2 YENEEA. Trimming removed 3 bases from V and 4 bases from J; junction bases left unmatched: 18. As DNA, the CDR3 is TGTGCCAGCAGCTTTACGCGGGCTTCGGGAGGAAAGAGGTACGAGCAGTACTTC. Translating it yields CASSFTRASGGKRYEQYF.

The chain employs TRBV20-1 and TRBJ1-1; D gene unclear. The CDR3 is 11 residues long. The V gene's germline CDR1 is DFQATT and CDR2 SNEGSKA (reference sequence). The V end was cut by 5 bases, the J end by 9 bases, with 13 bases between. The DNA for the CDR3 is TGCAGTGCTCCGAGTGGACTACAAGCTTTCTTT. Protein sequence: CSAPSGLQAFF.

In this sample, this clone turned up a few times. The chain recombines TRBV19 with TRBJ1-2; 8 bases match TRBD1. The V gene end was trimmed by 4 bases and the J gene end by 8 bases; junction bases not matched to a gene: 3. This CDR3 is 12 amino acids long. The V gene's germline CDR1 is LNHDA and CDR2 SQIVND (reference sequence). The CDR3 nucleotides read TGTGCCAGTAGTACGGACAGGGTCGGCTACACCTTC. Translating gives CASSTDRVGYTF.

V gene TRBV28 combines with J gene TRBJ1-1, with D perhaps TRBD1 (5 bases). The V gene lost 4 bases and the J gene lost 1 base, with 16 bases spanning the gap. This CDR3 comprises 16 residues. Germline V gene sequence: CDR1 MDHEN, CDR2 SYDVKM. This CDR3 reads CASSSRWGEANTEAFF. Here the CDR3 DNA reads TGTGCCAGCAGTTCCCGATGGGGGGAGGCGAACACTGAAGCTTTCTTT.

CDR3 loop: CASSSFSGSYNEQFF. The CDR3 region has the DNA TGTGCCAGCAGCTCCTTTAGCGGATCCTACAATGAGCAGTTCTTC. The rearrangement joins TRBV11-2 to TRBJ2-1, with D perhaps matching TRBD2 (6 bases). Germline V gene lookup returns CDR1 SGHAT and CDR2 FQNNGV. This CDR3 is built from 15 residues. V was pared by 4 bases and J by 1 base, with 11 bases between.

The chain combines TRBV6-5 with TRBJ2-6; D gene unclear. Trimming stripped 0 bases from V and 0 bases from J, with 3 bases between. There are 15 residues in the CDR3. The germline V gene has CDR1 MNHEY and CDR2 SVGAGI. Here the CDR3 DNA reads TGTGCCAGCAGTTACTCCAGCTCTGGGGCCAACGTCCTGACTTTC. This codes for CASSYSSSGANVLTF.